This T cell receptor beta chain was identified during a study of CD8+CD57+ T cells in acquired aplastic anemia (dated by TCRdb to the late 2010s). In the study overall: On average, sorted CD4+ and CD8+ cells yielded 3.2 ug of extracted DNA, with a range of roughly 0.18 to 30 ug. CD8+CD57+ expansion was defined as frequency above the mean frequency observed in healthy subjects.

Flow cytometry had shown CD8+CD57+ cell expansion in the patients selected for sequencing. Severe acquired aplastic anemia was diagnosed in all patients according to International Study of Aplastic Anemia and Agranulocytosis and Camitta criteria. At the time blood was sampled, none of the patients had received any therapy. The study deep-sequenced TCR repertoires of sorted CD4+ and CD8+ blood T cells from severe aplastic anemia patients and healthy subjects. In the USA, patient enrollment took place under clinicaltrials.gov protocols 00001620, 01623167, 00001397, 00071045, 00081523 and 00961064. Ficoll-Paque density gradient centrifugation was used to isolate peripheral blood mononuclear cells. Before DNA extraction, CD4+ and CD8+ T cells were sorted by FACS or by magnetic beads. V is shortened by 3 bases, J by 6 bases, and the region joining them spans 6 bases. The CDR3 goes from the cysteine to the phenylalanine over 12 residues. The entry retains the CDR3 DNA only, 36 bases that are in frame from base 1. From the germline V gene, CDR1 is WSHSY and CDR2 is SAAADI.

Genomic DNA was used as template for profiling of TCR beta VDJ combinations and CDR3 sequences. An Illumina HiSeq 2000 was the platform used for TCR repertoire sequencing. In the source study's methods: TRBV/TRBJ rearrangement plots, CDR3 size and DJ length profiles, and Simpson's diversity index were used to assess repertoires. Whichever DNA sequence was most abundant in the deep sequencing data was defined as the immunodominant clone. CDR3 amino acid sequences were checked for sharing between subjects and were compared against published repertoires and the VDJdb database. TCRdb passed the public sequencing reads through fastp at Q25 and MiXCR, retaining productive beta sequences. Identical CDR3 proteins give one entry, which carries the most common genes and DNA. V and J calls and clone size were set by TCRdb, not the authors. The sample records about 98,000 distinct CDR3 sequences, 55% to 70% of which are singletons. The biggest ten clones account for about 60% of the sample.

This clonotype was picked up a small number of times. What this receptor recognizes is not known. Base qualities are missing; no much larger clone stands one base away. Broader findings and caveats from the paper: CD8+ Simpson's diversity did not differ significantly between patients and healthy controls (P=0.060). Roughly 29 CD8+ CDR3 sequences were found to be shared between patients and controls, but these sequences appeared to be highly expressed in patients and within the immunodominant clones of the patients.

This TCR came from a human donor with aplastic anemia. Sequencing was carried out using sorted CD4+, CD8+, or CD8+CD57+ T cells (not recorded which) from PBMCs. The chain is made from TRBV10-2 and TRBJ2-1; no D segment can be confidently identified. The bases read TGCGCCAGCAGTGATCGCGTCAATGAGCAGTTCTTC. Its product reads: CASSDRVNEQFF.